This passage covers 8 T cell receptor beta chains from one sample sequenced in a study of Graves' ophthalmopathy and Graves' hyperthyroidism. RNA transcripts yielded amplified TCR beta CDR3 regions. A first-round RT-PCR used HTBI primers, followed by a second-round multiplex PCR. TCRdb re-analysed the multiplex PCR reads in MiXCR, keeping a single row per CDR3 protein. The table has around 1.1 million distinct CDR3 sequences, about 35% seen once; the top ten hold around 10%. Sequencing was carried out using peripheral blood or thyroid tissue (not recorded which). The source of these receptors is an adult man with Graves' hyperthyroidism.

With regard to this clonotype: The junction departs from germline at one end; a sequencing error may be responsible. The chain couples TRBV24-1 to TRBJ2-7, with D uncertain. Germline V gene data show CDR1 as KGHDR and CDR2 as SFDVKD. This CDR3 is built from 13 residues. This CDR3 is CASSFSHTYEQYF. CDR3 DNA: TGTGCCAGCAGTTTTTCTCATACCTACGAGCAGTACTTC.

CDR3 amino acids: CASAVWGGGYGYTF. CDR3 nucleotide sequence: TGTGCTAGTGCCGTCTGGGGCGGAGGGTATGGCTACACCTTC. V gene TRBV12-5 combines with J gene TRBJ1-2; weak D call: TRBD1 (5 bases). The germline V and J ends were trimmed by 7 bases and 5 bases, with 17 bases remaining between them. Germline V gene data show CDR1 as LGHNT and CDR2 as FRNRAP. The CDR3 has 14 residues.

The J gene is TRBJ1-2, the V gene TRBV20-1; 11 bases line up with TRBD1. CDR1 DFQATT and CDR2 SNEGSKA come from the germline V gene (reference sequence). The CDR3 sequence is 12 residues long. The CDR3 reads CSAVRDRGIYTF. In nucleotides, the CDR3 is TGCAGCGCCGTCCGGGACAGGGGGATCTACACCTTC.

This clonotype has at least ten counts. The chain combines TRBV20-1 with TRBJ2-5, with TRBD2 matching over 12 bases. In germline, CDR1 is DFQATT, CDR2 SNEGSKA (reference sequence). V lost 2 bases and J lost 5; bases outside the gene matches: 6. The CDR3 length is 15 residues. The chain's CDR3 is CSARSASGGVETQYF. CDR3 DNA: TGCAGTGCTAGAAGCGCTAGCGGGGGGGTGGAGACCCAGTACTTC.

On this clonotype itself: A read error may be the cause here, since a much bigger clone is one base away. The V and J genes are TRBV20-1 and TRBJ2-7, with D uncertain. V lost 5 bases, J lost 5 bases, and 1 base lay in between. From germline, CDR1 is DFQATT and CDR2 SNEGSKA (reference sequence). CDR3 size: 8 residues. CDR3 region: CSADEQYF. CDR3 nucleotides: TGCAGTGCTGACGAGCAGTACTTC.

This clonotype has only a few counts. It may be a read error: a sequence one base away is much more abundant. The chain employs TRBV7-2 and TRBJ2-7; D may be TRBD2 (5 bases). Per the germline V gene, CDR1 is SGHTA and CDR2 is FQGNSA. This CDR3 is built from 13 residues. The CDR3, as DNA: TGCGCCAGCAGCCAAGAACCGGGGTACGAGCAGTACTTC. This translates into CASSQEPGYEQYF.

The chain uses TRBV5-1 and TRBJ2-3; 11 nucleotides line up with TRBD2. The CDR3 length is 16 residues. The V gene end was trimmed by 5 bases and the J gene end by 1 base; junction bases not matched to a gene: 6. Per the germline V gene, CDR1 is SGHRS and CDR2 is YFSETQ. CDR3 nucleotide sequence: TGCGCCAGCAGTTTCGGACTAGCGGGCCGCACAGATACGCAGTATTTT. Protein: CASSFGLAGRTDTQYF.

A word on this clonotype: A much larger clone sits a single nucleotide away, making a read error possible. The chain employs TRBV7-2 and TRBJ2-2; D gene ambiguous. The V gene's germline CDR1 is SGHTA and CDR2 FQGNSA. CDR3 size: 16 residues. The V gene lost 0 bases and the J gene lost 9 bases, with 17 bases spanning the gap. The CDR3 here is CASSLAKGMILRELFF. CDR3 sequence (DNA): TGTGCCAGCAGCTTAGCTAAAGGGATGATTCTACGGGAGCTGTTTTTT. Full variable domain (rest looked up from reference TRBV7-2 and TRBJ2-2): GAGVSQSPSNKVTEKGKDVELRCDPISGHTALYWYRQSLGQGLEFLIYFQGNSAPDKSGLPSDRFSAERTGGSVSTLTIQRTQQEDSAVYLCASSLAKGMILRELFFGEGSRLTVL.